These 2 T cell receptor beta chains share one sample of origin, sequenced in a study of CXCR3-negative and CXCR3-positive naive CD8 T cells (dated by TCRdb to the late 2010s). What the authors observed across the whole study: TRB CDR3s from CXCR3-positive naive cells showed higher hydrophobicity (lower Kidera factor 4), lower energy, and higher strength and volume indices than CXCR3-negative naive cells.

Reads for this sample came from a NextSeq 550. The Human TCR Profiling Kit (MiLaboratory) was used to make UMI-labeled 5' RACE TRB cDNA libraries. Based on TCRdb reprocessing of the reads, there is one entry per CDR3 protein sequence, and DNA is missing. This sample's table carries about 50,000 distinct CDR3 sequences. The top ten clonotypes cover over 0.45% of the sample. For these TCRs, the target antigens are not known. What was sequenced was naive CXCR3+ CD8+ T cells from blood. In the paper's terms, the cell subset or site label means: CD45RO-CCR7+CD27+CD95- naive CD8+ T cells expressing CXCR3 (TNR3+). The receptors here all came from a human donor in good health. Some clones in this sample may be carry-over from other donors' samples.

The gene calls are TRBV28 and TRBJ2-7. The CDR3 contains 14 residues. Germline CDR1 is MDHEN and CDR2 is SYDVKM. CDR3: CASSPDTSSYEQYF.

The chain has TRBV28 and TRBJ2-5; TCRdb proposes TRBD1, but this gene call is untestable without DNA. In germline, CDR1 is MDHEN, CDR2 SYDVKM. This CDR3 has 14 residues. CDR3 sequence: CASSPTGGWETQYF. Full variable domain (outside the CDR3, taken from reference TRBV28 and TRBJ2-5): DVKVTQSSRYLVKRTGEKVFLECVQDMDHENMFWYRQDPGLGLRLIYFSYDVKMKEKGDIPEGYSVSREKKERFSLILESASTNQTSMYLCASSPTGGWETQYFGPGTRLLVL.